Below, 11 T cell receptor beta chains from the same sample are listed, as sequenced in a study of response to subunit inactivated influenza vaccine. Each CDR3 protein is one row after TCRdb ran MiXCR on the RT-PCR reads. The repertoire holds 550,000 to 800,000 distinct CDR3 sequences, with roughly 13% as singletons. The material was PBMCs from blood, obtained 14 to 15 days before vaccination. The source is a man aged 45-65 years who received an inactivated influenza vaccine.

This clonotype was observed many times. CDR3 in amino acids: CASSAGHLLATNEKLFF. Here the CDR3 DNA reads TGCGCCAGCAGTGCGGGACACCTCCTTGCAACTAATGAAAAACTGTTTTTT. The chain joins TRBV10-2 to TRBJ1-4, with D tentatively TRBD1 (6 bases). The CDR3 totals 17 residues. The germline V and J ends were trimmed by 4 bases and 0 bases, with 15 bases remaining between them. Looked up from germline, CDR1 is WSHSY and CDR2 is SAAADI.

This clonotype has a count of ten or more. This chain uses TRBV12-3 or TRBV12-4 with TRBJ2-7, with D unclear. This CDR3 spans 12 amino acids. V lost 6 bases to trimming and J lost 4 bases, with 10 bases between them. CDR3 protein: CASRSGLYEQYF. DNA of the CDR3: TGTGCCAGCAGATCCGGCCTTTACGAGCAGTACTTC.

This clonotype has a count of ten or more. The CDR3 bases are TGTGCCAGCAGTAAGACAGGGATCAATCAGCCCCAGCATTTT. Translated: CASSKTGINQPQHF. This chain links TRBV6-1 with TRBJ1-5; 7 bases match TRBD1. V lost 5 bases, J lost 3 bases, and 4 bases stayed unmatched. The germline V gene has CDR1 MNHNS and CDR2 SASEGT. CDR3 length: 14 residues.

V and J are TRBV11-2 and TRBJ2-2; no firm D call. This CDR3 has 16 residues. V lost 4 bases, J lost 4 bases, and 16 bases lay in between. CDR1 SGHAT and CDR2 FQNNGV come from the germline V gene. The CDR3 protein is CASSSIPRGTTGELFF. CDR3 sequence (DNA): TGTGCCAGCAGCTCTATTCCCCGCGGAACCACCGGGGAGCTGTTTTTT.

This clonotype was seen only once. The J gene is TRBJ2-3, the V gene TRBV29-1; 9 bases map to TRBD2. The CDR3 length is 13 residues. With 4 bases clipped from V and 5 bases from J, the junction kept 4 bases outside the gene matches. Germline lookup yields CDR1 SQVTM and CDR2 ANQGSEA. For the CDR3, the DNA is TGCAGCGTTGTTATAGCGGGAGAAGATACGCAGTATTTT. The encoded protein is CSVVIAGEDTQYF.

This clonotype was picked up a small number of times. The chain combines TRBV6-6 with TRBJ2-4; either TRBD1 or TRBD2 may fit D (5 bases each). This CDR3 contains 12 residues. Between the trimmed V and J ends, which lost 11 bases and 8 bases, there was a span of 16 bases. Germline V gene data show CDR1 as MNHNY and CDR2 as SVGAGI (reference sequence). Here the CDR3 reads CAVGDPSDIQYF. Written as DNA, the CDR3 is TGTGCCGTGGGGGATCCCTCGGACATTCAGTACTTC.

This clonotype appeared a single time. This chain links TRBV20-1 with TRBJ2-5, with 10 bases that match TRBD2. Germline V gene sequence: CDR1 DFQATT, CDR2 SNEGSKA (reference sequence). Unmatched junction bases numbered 9, after V lost 6 bases and J lost 2 bases. This CDR3 is built from 15 residues. CDR3 sequence reads: CSAVRASGRQETQYF. CDR3 bases: TGCAGTGCCGTTCGTGCTAGCGGGAGACAAGAGACCCAGTACTTC.

The rearrangement links TRBV4-3 to TRBJ2-7; weak D call: TRBD1 (6 bases). Deletions cut 0 bases from V and 5 bases from J, with 8 bases between. Germline V lookup: CDR1 LGHNA, CDR2 YSLEER. This CDR3 has 13 residues. The CDR3 DNA follows: TGCGCCAGCAGCCAAGACAGGGGACACGAGCAGTACTTC. It codes for CASSQDRGHEQYF.

The gene calls are TRBV15 and TRBJ2-7, with 7 nucleotides matching TRBD1. The junction had 6 bases not matched to a gene; V was cut back by 5 bases and J by 5 bases. Germline CDR1 and CDR2: LNHNV and YYDKDF (reference sequence). The CDR3 contains 13 residues. DNA for the CDR3: TGTGCCACCAGCGACGGCACAGGGGACGAGCAGTACTTC. It yields the protein CATSDGTGDEQYF.

This clonotype has just a few counts. This chain connects TRBV5-1 to TRBJ2-3; 8 bases agree with TRBD1. The germline V gene encodes CDR1 SGHRS and CDR2 YFSETQ. The ends lost 5 bases at V and 4 bases at J; junction bases unmatched: 0. This CDR3 contains 12 residues. The DNA of the CDR3 is TGCGCCAGCAGGGACAGGGCAGATACGCAGTATTTT. Translated: CASRDRADTQYF.

This clonotype was seen only a few times. The chain recombines TRBV4-2 with TRBJ1-1, with D hard to call. The germline V gene encodes CDR1 LGHNA and CDR2 YNFKEQ. Trimming removed 1 base at V and 3 bases at J, with 6 bases between. CDR3 size: 13 residues. Written as DNA, the CDR3 is TGTGCCAGCAGCCAAGTAGGCGACACTGAAGCTTTCTTT. This codes for CASSQVGDTEAFF.